Listed here are 10 T cell receptor beta chains from one sample, sequenced in a study of blood T cell repertoires in COVID-19. The protocol was immunoSEQ multiplex PCR, while the TCRdb copy is restricted to in-frame clones and leaves out a portion. The sample gives under 200,000 clones, 65% to 85% of which show up once; 11% is in the top ten. What was sequenced was peripheral blood. Source of these receptors: a man in his 70s with active or convalescent COVID-19.

This chain uses TRBV7-9 with TRBJ1-1; 8 bases are shared with TRBD1. The CDR3 spans 12 residues. CDR1 is SEHNR, CDR2 FQNEAQ, per germline (reference sequence). V was pared by 5 bases and J by 4 bases, with 0 bases of the junction left unmatched. CDR3 region: CASSTGGTEAFF. Here the CDR3 DNA reads TGTGCCAGCAGCACAGGGGGCACTGAAGCTTTCTTT.

This clone appeared a few times. The chain is built from TRBV6-2 or TRBV6-3 and TRBJ1-5; D is unresolved. V was trimmed by 2 bases and J by 11 bases, leaving 10 bases between them. The CDR3 runs 12 residues. In germline, CDR1 is MNHEY, CDR2 SVGEGT. The CDR3 spells CASSYSAGAQHF. The DNA of the CDR3 is TGTGCCAGCAGTTACAGCGCCGGGGCCCAGCATTTT.

The rearrangement uses TRBV5-4 and TRBJ2-2; TRBD1 might be the D (8 bases). The CDR3 totals 15 residues. CDR1 and CDR2 (germline): SGHNT, YYREEE (reference sequence). The V end was cut by 4 bases, the J end by 4 bases, with 14 bases between. This CDR3 reads CASSNYRGGTGELFF. As DNA, the CDR3 is TGTGCCAGCAGCAACTACAGGGGGGGCACCGGGGAGCTGTTTTTT. Drawing the rest from reference TRBV5-4 and TRBJ2-2, the complete variable domain is ETGVTQSPTHLIKTRGQQVTLRCSSQSGHNTVSWYQQALGQGPQFIFQYYREEENGRGNFPPRFSGLQFPNYSSELNVNALELDDSALYLCASSNYRGGTGELFFGEGSRLTVL.

The CDR3 is CASSSNRQGSDYGYTF. Written as DNA, the CDR3 is TGTGCCAGCAGCTCCAATCGACAGGGGAGTGATTATGGCTACACCTTC. The chain carries TRBV7-2 and TRBJ1-2; TRBD1 agrees at 8 bases. After removal of 4 bases from V and 5 bases from J, the junction contained 12 bases not matched to a gene. The CDR3 runs to 16 residues. Germline V lookup: CDR1 SGHTA, CDR2 FQGNSA.

V usage is TRBV6-2 or TRBV6-3 and J usage is TRBJ2-1, with a tentative D call TRBD1 (5 bases). Germline values: CDR1 MNHEY, CDR2 SVGEGT. V was pared by 3 bases and J by 0 bases, with 12 bases between. This CDR3 comprises 16 residues. CDR3 sequence (DNA): TGTGCCAGCAGTTATCATAGAGACAGCTCCTACAATGAGCAGTTCTTC. Protein sequence: CASSYHRDSSYNEQFF.

The chain combines TRBV19 with TRBJ2-1; TRBD2 agrees at 10 bases. CDR1 and CDR2 (germline): LNHDA, SQIVND (reference sequence). The V gene end was trimmed by 6 bases and the J gene end by 2 bases; junction bases not matched to a gene: 7. The length of the CDR3 is 16 residues. CDR3 nucleotides: TGTGCCAGTAGAAAATCCAGCGGGGGGGCCTACAATGAGCAGTTCTTC. Its protein is CASRKSSGGAYNEQFF.

The V call is TRBV18, the J call TRBJ2-3; 10 bases line up with TRBD2. The V and J ends lost 3 bases and 4 bases, in that order; junction bases with no gene match: 10. The CDR3 sequence is 17 residues long. Germline V gene sequence: CDR1 KGHSH, CDR2 LQKENI. CDR3 DNA: TGTGCCAGCTCACCGCGGGGGACCAGCGGGGGGGCAGATACGCAGTATTTT. Amino acid sequence: CASSPRGTSGGADTQYF.

The chain couples TRBV29-1 to TRBJ2-5, with TRBD2 matching over 9 bases. The CDR3 length is 13 residues. Looked up from germline, CDR1 is SQVTM and CDR2 is ANQGSEA. The CDR3: CRAGGGYQETQYF. Here the CDR3 DNA reads TGCAGAGCGGGGGGAGGGTACCAAGAGACCCAGTACTTC.

The V and J genes are TRBV5-1 and TRBJ1-1; D not certain. CDR1 and CDR2 from the germline V gene are SGHRS and YFSETQ. V gave up 4 bases and J gave up 7 bases, with 11 bases separating them. The CDR3 is 12 residues long. The CDR3 nucleotides are TGCGCCAGCAGCCCGGGGTGGGGTGAAGCTTTCTTT. This encodes CASSPGWGEAFF.

The V call is TRBV11-3, the J call TRBJ2-1; 11 nucleotides align to TRBD2. Germline CDR1 SGHNT, CDR2 YENEEA. There are 18 residues in the CDR3. V lost 0 bases to trimming and J lost 7 bases; unmatched junction nucleotides: 11. In DNA, the CDR3 is TGTGCCAGCAGCTTAGATGGGCGGTTAGCGGGGGGGCGAAATGAGCAGTTCTTC. It yields the protein CASSLDGRLAGGRNEQFF.